The 18 T cell receptor delta chains below all came from one sample that was sequenced in a study of gamma-delta T cells after stem cell transplantation. With CATT, TCRdb re-called clones from the RT-PCR reads. The table shows about 710 delta-chain clones, with under 6.5% occurring only once. Material: gamma-delta T cells. The receptor source for this set is a human donor. It is not recorded whose cells these are; they may come from a transplant donor.

This clone is labeled medium-sized (0.01 to 0.1%). A far larger clone is one base from this, pointing to a likely read error. The CDR3: CACDTRGATDKLIF. CDR3 sequence (DNA): TGTGCCTGTGATACGAGAGGGGCCACCGATAAACTCATCTTT. V gene TRDV2 combines with J gene TRDJ1; D gene unclear. TCRdb records no J gene; here it was assigned by comparing the DNA to germline. Germline lookup yields CDR1 GEAIGNYY and CDR2 EKD. The CDR3 runs to 14 residues. Between the trimmed V and J ends, which lost 4 bases and 1 base, there was a span of 12 bases.

With regard to this clone: This may arise from a read error, as a much more abundant clone is one base away. The sample has other DNA sequences that encode this CDR3 too. The rearrangement uses TRDV1 and TRDJ1; TRDD3 agrees at 11 bases. The CDR3 spans 20 residues. CDR1 is TSWWSYY and CDR2 is QGS in the germline V gene. Here the CDR3 reads CALGELRGWYWGINSAKLIF. Here the CDR3 DNA reads TGCGCTCTTGGGGAGCTACGTGGATGGTACTGGGGGATAAATTCTGCTAAACTCATCTTT.

J is TRDJ1 and V is TRDV2; TRDD3 aligns across 12 bases. Germline CDR1 reads GEAIGNYY; CDR2 reads EKD. The CDR3 loop spans 16 amino acids. Unmatched junction bases numbered 5, after V lost 4 bases and J lost 0 bases. The CDR3 DNA sequence: TGTGCCTGTGATACGCTGGGGGATACGTACACCGATAAACTCATCTTT. This sequence encodes CACDTLGDTYTDKLIF.

This clone was picked up a small number of times. TCRdb has a much larger clone's protein, which differs at residue 13 from the translation of this DNA, likely because of a read error; what is shown is the protein translated from the DNA. The gene calls are TRDV2 and TRDJ1; 12 nucleotides align to TRDD3. Germline V lookup: CDR1 GEAIGNYY, CDR2 EKD. The CDR3 length is 18 residues. J lost 4 bases, V lost 3 bases, and 14 bases had no gene match. Here the CDR3 DNA reads TGTGCCTGTGACGCAGTACTGGGGGATACAAAGTGGATCGATAAACTCATCTTT. The encoded protein is CACDAVLGDTKWIDKLIF.

A few counts support this clone. With only one base between it and a far larger clone, this is likely a read error. The chain has TRDV2 and TRDJ1; 11 nucleotides agree with TRDD3. This CDR3 spans 20 amino acids. Germline values: CDR1 GEAIGNYY, CDR2 EKD. CDR3 DNA: TGTGCCTGTAACACCATCTCGCCTGGGGGATACCCCTCTAACACCGATAAACTCATCTTT. Protein product: CACNTISPGGYPSNTDKLIF.

The J gene is given as TRDJ1, and the V gene is not called. This CDR3 spans 19 amino acids. The CDR3 is CACDTVAGYVLPYTDNLIF. The DNA of the CDR3 is TGTGCCTGTGACACCGTCGCAGGCTACGTTCTTCCGTACACCGATAACCTCATCTTT.

Judged by abundance, this clone is large. The gene calls are TRDV1 and TRDJ1; the D is unclear. From germline, CDR1 is TSWWSYY and CDR2 QGS. The CDR3 extends over 15 amino acids. Trimming stripped 3 bases from V and 3 bases from J, with 14 bases between. The CDR3 loop is CALGDLTRRADKLIF. The CDR3 coding sequence is TGTGCTCTTGGGGACCTAACAAGGAGGGCCGATAAACTCATCTTT.

As regards this clone: Only one base separates this from a far larger clonotype, so it likely reflects a read error. Other nucleotide sequences from this sample produce the same CDR3. The V and J genes are TRAV29/DV5 and TRDJ1; TRDD3 matches at 11 bases. The CDR3 extends over 24 amino acids. After removal of 2 bases from V and 0 bases from J, the junction contained 30 bases not matched to a gene. Germline loops: CDR1 NSMFDY, CDR2 ISSIKDK. The CDR3 sequence is CAASVLLPRDWGIRDQPYTDKLIF. The CDR3 DNA is TGTGCAGCAAGTGTCCTCCTACCAAGAGATTGGGGGATACGAGATCAACCGTACACCGATAAACTCATCTTT.

This clone was detected a few times. A far larger clone is off by one base, so a read error is likely. The rearrangement uses TRDV2 and TRDJ3; 12 bases are a match to TRDD3. CDR3 length equals 20 residues. CDR1 is GEAIGNYY, CDR2 EKD, per germline. The CDR3 nucleotides are TGTGCCTGTGACACCGTACTGGGGGATACCCCCTCCTGGGACAACCGACAGATGTTTTTC. Translation gives CACDTVLGDTPSWDNRQMFF.

Remarks on this clone: The translation of this DNA and the TCRdb protein of a much larger clone differ at residue 19, probably owing to a read error; the protein shown here is translated from the DNA. The chain carries TRDV1 and TRDJ1, with 13 bases lining up with TRDD3. CDR3 size: 22 residues. V shed 0 bases and J 11 bases; nucleotides not matched to a gene: 27. CDR1 TSWWSYY and CDR2 QGS come from the germline V gene. The CDR3 sequence is CALGELPSAEQYWGIRRWGLIF. CDR3 DNA: TGTGCTCTTGGGGAACTACCCTCCGCGGAACAGTACTGGGGGATACGCCGTTGGGGGCTCATCTTT.

About this clone: The mismatch at residue 9 between this DNA's translation and the TCRdb protein of a much larger clone likely reflects a read error; the protein shown is translated from the DNA. This rearrangement joins TRDV2 to TRDJ1, with 9 bases matching TRDD3. The CDR3 length is 19 residues. From germline, CDR1 is GEAIGNYY and CDR2 EKD. V lost 3 bases, J lost 0 bases, and 16 bases stayed unmatched. CDR3 protein: CACDPLTTFTGGNTDKLIF. Here the CDR3 DNA reads TGTGCCTGTGACCCCCTTACGACGTTCACTGGGGGAAACACCGATAAACTCATCTTT.

By proportion, this clone is large. This sample also contains other DNA sequences that code for the same CDR3. V is TRDV2 and J is TRDJ1; 13 nucleotides line up with TRDD3. The CDR3 is 17 amino acids. Trimming cost V 1 base and J 4 bases; bases outside gene matches: 8. Germline lookup yields CDR1 GEAIGNYY and CDR2 EKD. Written as DNA, the CDR3 is TGTGCCTGTGACACACTGGGGGATACGAACAGTCGCGATAAACTCATCTTT. Translated, it gives CACDTLGDTNSRDKLIF.

This clone was detected only a few times. TCRdb records a much larger clone's protein for this DNA, with a difference at residue 14 that likely arises from a read error; the protein given is the translation of the DNA. The chain recombines TRDV2 with TRDJ1; TRDD3 matches 8 bases. CDR1 and CDR2 (germline): GEAIGNYY, EKD. There are 16 residues in the CDR3. CDR3 nucleotide sequence: TGTGCCTGTGACACCGTTGGGGGATCGTACACCGATAAACCCATCTTT. This sequence encodes CACDTVGGSYTDKPIF.

This clone is medium-sized within its sample. This is likely an artifact of a read error, given a far larger clone one base away. The rearrangement joins TRDV2 to TRDJ1; 9 bases line up with TRDD3. The germline V gene has CDR1 GEAIGNYY and CDR2 EKD. CDR3 length: 16 residues. CDR3 in DNA: TGTGCCTGTGGCACCCTGGGGGATTTGTACACCGATAAACTCATCTTT. Translation: CACGTLGDLYTDKLIF.

Regarding this clone: The TCRdb protein, from a much larger clone, departs from this DNA's translation at residues 4 and 6, likely by read error; the protein shown derives from the DNA. The gene calls are TRDV2 and TRDJ1; D is perhaps TRDD3 (6 bases). Germline V lookup: CDR1 GEAIGNYY, CDR2 EKD. This CDR3 comprises 14 residues. Trimming took off 5 bases at V and 1 base at J, with 13 bases between the two ends. Here the CDR3 reads CACGTMGATDKLIF. The CDR3 coding sequence is TGTGCCTGTGGTACGATGGGGGCCACCGATAAACTCATCTTT.

Points on this clone: Given a far larger clone just one base away, this is likely a sequencing read error. V is TRDV3 and J is TRDJ1; possibly TRDD2 for D (8 bases). Germline V gene sequence: CDR1 TVYSNPD, CDR2 GDNSRS (reference sequence). The CDR3 length is 20 residues. The CDR3 protein is CAFEGPSYSWGTTYTDRLIF. The CDR3, as DNA: TGTGCCTTTGAGGGGCCTTCCTATAGTTGGGGGACAACATACACCGATAGACTCATCTTT.

Relative to its sample, this clone is large. This sample also contains other DNA sequences that code for the same CDR3. The DNA of the CDR3 is TGTGCTCTTGGGGAACTAACCCTTCCGAGGTGGGGGATACCCCCAGCTTTGACAGCACAACTCTTCTTT. Translation gives CALGELTLPRWGIPPALTAQLFF. The V and J genes are TRDV1 and TRDJ2; TRDD3 matches 10 bases. The CDR3 is 23 amino acids. Germline CDR1 is TSWWSYY and CDR2 is QGS. J gave up 0 bases and V 0 bases, and 19 bases lay outside the gene matches.

This clone was counted a few times. The likely explanation is a read error, given a far larger clone one base away. The V and J genes are TRDV2 and TRDJ1; 12 bases match TRDD3. Trimming at V came to 1 base and at J to 2 bases, leaving 10 bases not matched to a gene. Germline CDR1 GEAIGNYY, CDR2 EKD. The CDR3 sequence is 18 residues long. CDR3 sequence (DNA): TGTGCCTGTGACACAGTACTGGGGGATACAAAGTGGACCGATAAACTCATCTTT. Translation: CACDTVLGDTKWTDKLIF.